Listed below are T cell receptor beta chains from one sample, sequenced in a study of beta chain features in type 1 diabetes. This table comes from immunoSEQ multiplex PCR, and its TCRdb copy is limited to in-frame clones, with some not included. Here the sample spans 310,000 or so clones, around 7.6% being singletons. Material for sequencing was central memory CD4+ T cells from blood. These receptors were collected from a woman aged 18-35 years in good health. CDR3s include the opening cysteine and the closing phenylalanine or tryptophan. D genes are given only for firm matches. Only part of the rows carry a size: once, few, many, or a class if the clone is expanded.

D: -; V: TRBV7-9; size: -; J: TRBJ1-2; CDR3: CASSLAWASGGYTF; DNA: TGTGCCAGCAGCTTAGCGTGGGCCTCGGGGGGCTACACCTTC
D: TRBD1; V: TRBV19; size: few; J: TRBJ2-6; CDR3: CASSIGTGASGANVLTF; DNA: TGTGCCAGTAGTATTGGGACAGGGGCATCTGGGGCCAACGTCCTGACTTTC
D: -; V: TRBV7-2; size: few; J: TRBJ2-7; CDR3: CASSGPTSSYEQYF; DNA: TGTGCCAGCAGCGGCCCAACTAGCTCCTACGAGCAGTACTTC
D: -; V: TRBV6-1; size: few; J: TRBJ1-5; CDR3: CASSESGGRQPQHF; DNA: TGTGCCAGCAGTGAATCAGGAGGGCGTCAGCCCCAGCATTTT
D: -; V: TRBV6-6; size: -; J: TRBJ2-7; CDR3: CASSYATESYEQYF; DNA: TGTGCCAGCAGTTACGCGACCGAGTCCTACGAGCAGTACTTC
D: TRBD2; V: TRBV10-3; size: -; J: TRBJ2-1; CDR3: CAIRNSGSRNEQFF; DNA: TGTGCCATCAGAAATAGCGGGAGTAGGAATGAGCAGTTCTTC
D: -; V: TRBV11-1; size: few; J: TRBJ1-1; CDR3: CASSGRNEPATEAFF; DNA: TGTGCCAGCAGCGGGAGGAATGAACCGGCCACTGAAGCTTTCTTT
D: -; V: TRBV21-1; size: few; J: TRBJ2-2; CDR3: CASSKRKGQGAPGELFF; DNA: TGTGCCAGCAGCAAACGGAAGGGGCAGGGGGCGCCCGGGGAGCTGTTTTTT
D: TRBD1; V: TRBV27; size: many; J: TRBJ2-2; CDR3: CASSDDRATGELFF; DNA: TGTGCCAGCAGCGATGACAGGGCCACCGGGGAGCTGTTTTTT
D: TRBD2; V: TRBV4-3; size: -; J: TRBJ2-1; CDR3: CASSQEGYSGRGNEQFF; DNA: TGCGCCAGCAGCCAAGAAGGATATAGCGGGAGGGGAAATGAGCAGTTCTTC
D: -; V: TRBV4-2; size: few; J: TRBJ2-1; CDR3: CASSQDPGAGYNEQFF; DNA: TGTGCCAGCAGCCAAGACCCGGGGGCCGGGTACAATGAGCAGTTCTTC
D: -; V: TRBV29-1; size: -; J: TRBJ1-1; CDR3: CSVWEGMNTEAFF; DNA: TGCAGCGTCTGGGAGGGGATGAACACTGAAGCTTTCTTT
D: TRBD1; V: TRBV28; size: few; J: TRBJ2-1; CDR3: CASSSQPGQGEYEQFF; DNA: TGTGCCAGCAGTTCCCAGCCCGGACAGGGGGAGTATGAGCAGTTCTTC
D: -; V: TRBV5-6; size: -; J: TRBJ2-2; CDR3: CASSAHGAGELFF; DNA: TGTGCCAGCAGCGCTCACGGGGCCGGGGAGCTGTTTTTT
D: -; V: TRBV29-1; size: once; J: TRBJ2-3; CDR3: CSVDTNHTDTQYF; DNA: TGCAGCGTTGACACCAACCACACAGATACGCAGTATTTT
D: -; V: TRBV6-5; size: -; J: TRBJ2-7; CDR3: CASRSRGYEQYF; DNA: TGTGCCAGCAGGTCTAGGGGTTACGAGCAGTACTTC
D: -; V: TRBV7-2; size: -; J: TRBJ1-2; CDR3: CASSFQGTNYGYTF; DNA: TGTGCCAGCAGCTTCCAGGGAACCAACTATGGCTACACCTTC
D: -; V: TRBV15; size: few; J: TRBJ2-6; CDR3: CATSRDLWDSGANVLTF; DNA: TGTGCCACCAGCAGAGATTTGTGGGACTCTGGGGCCAACGTCCTGACTTTC
D: TRBD2; V: TRBV5-1; size: -; J: TRBJ2-1; CDR3: CASSLSGGSFDEQFF; DNA: TGCGCCAGCAGCTTGAGTGGCGGGAGCTTCGATGAGCAGTTCTTC
D: -; V: TRBV7-9; size: few; J: TRBJ1-2; CDR3: CASDKETYGYTF; DNA: TGTGCCAGCGATAAGGAGACCTATGGCTACACCTTC
D: -; V: TRBV7-2; size: -; J: TRBJ1-2; CDR3: CASSLDSSQGSNYGYTF; DNA: TGTGCCAGCAGCTTGGACAGCTCTCAAGGCTCTAACTATGGCTACACCTTC
D: -; V: TRBV18; size: many; J: TRBJ2-3; CDR3: CASSPPLGDPSGQADTQYF; DNA: TGTGCCAGCTCACCACCGTTAGGGGATCCAAGCGGGCAAGCAGATACGCAGTATTTT
D: -; V: TRBV5-5; size: few; J: TRBJ2-6; CDR3: CASRTGDAGANVLTF; DNA: TGTGCCAGCAGGACCGGGGACGCTGGGGCCAACGTCCTGACTTTC
D: -; V: TRBV7-8; size: -; J: TRBJ2-7; CDR3: CASSSIGIPTSASYEQYF; DNA: TGTGCCAGCAGCTCCATCGGAATCCCAACTTCGGCCTCCTACGAGCAGTACTTC
D: TRBD2; V: TRBV25-1; size: -; J: TRBJ2-7; CDR3: CASSVSSGNSYEQYF; DNA: TGTGCCAGCAGTGTATCTAGCGGGAACTCCTACGAGCAGTACTTC
D: TRBD2; V: TRBV9; size: -; J: TRBJ2-5; CDR3: CASSVSSGRGETQYF; DNA: TGTGCCAGCAGCGTTTCTAGCGGGAGGGGGGAGACCCAGTACTTC
D: -; V: TRBV7-8; size: -; J: TRBJ2-1; CDR3: CASSLALGNEQFF; DNA: TGTGCCAGCAGCTTAGCGCTAGGTAATGAGCAGTTCTTC
D: TRBD2; V: TRBV14; size: -; J: TRBJ2-3; CDR3: CASRSTSGNTDTQYF; DNA: TGTGCCAGCAGATCCACTAGCGGGAATACAGATACGCAGTATTTT